This TCR beta chain was observed in a study of shared clonotypes between healthy human individuals. Overall study results and limits: A few donors had around 5% of their naive CD4 clonotypes in common. Sequencing depth was a factor that was expected to affect clonotype sharing among donors.

Every donor was a Caucasian adult from Nashville, Tennessee. Germline lookup yields CDR1 SGHRS and CDR2 YFSETQ. V was clipped by 4 bases and J by 4 bases, with 10 bases between them. This CDR3 has 13 amino acids. About this clone: As yet, its antigen is unknown. Other DNA variants within this sample encode the same CDR3.

Some clones are missing from TCRdb's copy, which holds only in-frame ones; the method was immunoSEQ multiplex PCR. The table lists 2 million to 3 million clones, around 94% of them singletons. The sequenced material came from naive CD4+ T cells sorted from blood. This sample's subset: CD45RA+ positively selected. The receptor's source is a man aged 18 to 30 in good health. This chain links TRBV5-1 with TRBJ2-3; D is unresolved. The CDR3 sequence: CASSTVASDTQYF. DNA of the CDR3: TGCGCCAGCAGCACCGTCGCCTCAGATACGCAGTATTTT.